The 20 T cell receptor beta chains in this list originate from one sample, sequenced in a study of blood T cells in healthy people across ages. Through a sample-barcoded 5' primer and a J-beta primer mix, a second PCR was run for roughly 7 to 12 cycles. TCRdb recomputed calls from the 5' RACE reads with MiXCR, one row per CDR3 protein. The sample consists of 750,000 or so distinct CDR3 sequences, approximately 25% of them appearing once. This sample was also put to use in a study of T cells of mothers and their children.

The sequenced sample was blood. The receptor source for this set is a boy between 10 and 17 years old in good health.

The chain combines TRBV6-5 with TRBJ1-6; D is possibly TRBD1 (6 bases). V lost 5 bases and J lost 10, with 18 bases in between. This CDR3 comprises 15 residues. In germline, CDR1 is MNHEY, CDR2 SVGAGI. The CDR3 protein is CASSTDPGGRSPLHF. For the CDR3, the DNA is TGTGCCAGCAGTACCGACCCTGGGGGGCGGTCACCCCTCCACTTT.

This clonotype was counted only a few times. The CDR3 bases are TGCGCCAGCAGCCAAGGTGCGGACTATGAGCAGTTCTTC. Its protein is CASSQGADYEQFF. The rearrangement uses TRBV4-1 and TRBJ2-1, with D tentatively TRBD2 (5 bases). The CDR3 covers 13 residues. V shed 1 base and J shed 8 bases, with 9 bases lying between them. Germline V CDR1 and CDR2: MGHRA, YSYEKL.

The CDR3 DNA reads as TGCAGTGCTAGAGATCCTTCCACATGGCTAACTTTAACAGATACGCAGTATTTT. The encoded protein is CSARDPSTWLTLTDTQYF. V gene TRBV20-1 combines with J gene TRBJ2-3, with D unclear. This CDR3 comprises 18 residues. Germline values: CDR1 DFQATT, CDR2 SNEGSKA (reference sequence). Between the trimmed V and J ends, which lost 0 bases and 3 bases, there was a span of 22 bases.

The chain links TRBV3-1 to TRBJ2-7; a possible D gene is TRBD2 (6 bases). This CDR3 spans 16 amino acids. V lost 0 bases and J 1 base, leaving 13 bases between the germline ends. Germline V gene data show CDR1 as LGHDT and CDR2 as YNNKEL (reference sequence). CDR3 in DNA: TGTGCCAGCAGCCAAGAAATCACTAGCAATTCCTACGAGCAGTACTTC. Its translation: CASSQEITSNSYEQYF.

The genes are TRBV29-1 and TRBJ2-4, with D maybe TRBD1 (6 bases). Trimming removed 1 base at V and 6 bases at J, with 13 bases between. The germline V gene encodes CDR1 SQVTM and CDR2 ANQGSEA. The CDR3 is 14 residues long. Here the CDR3 DNA reads TGCAGCGTTGAAGCAGAACAGGGTACAAACATTCAGTACTTC. Amino acids: CSVEAEQGTNIQYF.

This clonotype appeared a few times. The rearrangement links TRBV27 to TRBJ2-1; D possibly corresponds to TRBD1 (5 bases). The DNA end lines up better with TRBJ2-7; the J call may be wrong. This CDR3 region has 14 residues. Germline CDR1 and CDR2: MNHEY and SMNVEV (reference sequence). DNA of the CDR3: TGTGCCAGCAGTTCGAGACAGAGTACCTACGAGCAGTACTTC. Translated, it gives CASSSRQSTYEQYF.

The rearrangement uses TRBV3-1 and TRBJ2-1; 9 bases agree with TRBD2. Germline V gives CDR1 LGHDT, CDR2 YNNKEL (reference sequence). This CDR3 comprises 17 residues. The V and J ends lost 1 base and 4 bases, in that order; junction bases with no gene match: 8. CDR3 sequence (DNA): TGTGCCAGCAGCCAAGGGGAATTGCTAGCGGGGTACAATGAGCAGTTCTTC. This codes for CASSQGELLAGYNEQFF.

The chain is built from TRBV7-9 and TRBJ2-7, with TRBD2 matching 10 bases. Germline assignment: CDR1 SEHNR and CDR2 FQNEAQ (reference sequence). CDR3 length: 15 amino acids. With V trimmed by 1 base and J by 5 bases, 5 bases remained unmatched. CDR3 sequence (DNA): TGTGCCAGCAGCTTAGTGCTAGCGGGAGAGGACGAGCAGTACTTC. Protein sequence: CASSLVLAGEDEQYF.

V and J are TRBV15 and TRBJ2-5, with 8 positions matching TRBD2. TRBJ2-1 matches the DNA end more closely, so the J call is doubtful. This CDR3 comprises 16 residues. Germline loops: CDR1 LNHNV, CDR2 YYDKDF (reference sequence). The CDR3 spells CATSRVWSGGRTEQFF. As DNA, the CDR3 is TGTGCCACCAGCAGAGTTTGGAGCGGGGGACGGACTGAGCAGTTCTTC.

The gene calls are TRBV29-1 and TRBJ2-2; D remains unclear. This CDR3 has 10 residues. Trimming stripped 7 bases from V and 8 bases from J, with 8 bases between. Germline loops: CDR1 SQVTM, CDR2 ANQGSEA. The chain's CDR3 is CSAGVGELFF. The CDR3 nucleotides read TGCAGCGCAGGAGTGGGGGAGCTGTTTTTT.

The chain has TRBV12-3 or TRBV12-4 and TRBJ2-6, with D possibly TRBD1 on 5 matching bases. The CDR3 covers 15 residues. Trimming removed 10 bases from V and 1 base from J, with 14 bases in between. The CDR3 spells CATNRPYSGANVLTF. The CDR3 DNA sequence: TGTGCCACCAACAGGCCCTATTCTGGGGCCAACGTCCTGACTTTC.

The sample holds a few counts of this clonotype. This chain joins TRBV7-8 and TRBJ2-4; no clear D gene. CDR1 and CDR2 from the germline V gene are SGHVS and FQNEAQ. V gave up 0 bases and J gave up 9 bases, with 12 bases separating them. The CDR3 sequence is 14 residues long. CDR3 protein: CASSLAAVTGIQYF. In nucleotides, the CDR3 is TGTGCCAGCAGCTTAGCGGCGGTAACGGGCATTCAGTACTTC.

V usage is TRBV20-1 and J usage is TRBJ1-2; 8 bases fit TRBD1. CDR3 length equals 15 residues. V shed 0 bases and J 4 bases; nucleotides not matched to a gene: 7. CDR1 and CDR2 (germline): DFQATT, SNEGSKA (reference sequence). The CDR3 is CSARERTGMRYGYTF. CDR3 in DNA: TGCAGTGCTAGAGAACGGACAGGGATGCGCTATGGCTACACCTTC.

This chain uses TRBV7-8 with TRBJ2-1; 11 bases map to TRBD2. Germline V gives CDR1 SGHVS, CDR2 FQNEAQ. CDR3 length: 15 residues. Losses at the gene ends were 5 bases for V and 7 bases for J; bases not matched to a gene: 7. Here the CDR3 DNA reads TGTGCCAGCAGCGGGGGACTAGCGGTACGGAATGAGCAGTTCTTC. Its translation: CASSGGLAVRNEQFF.

This clonotype appeared a few times. V and J are TRBV25-1 and TRBJ2-3; D is undetermined. The V end was cut by 1 base, the J end by 5 bases, with 4 bases between. The CDR3 is 12 residues long. Germline CDR1 reads MGHDK; CDR2 reads SYGVNS. The CDR3 bases are TGTGCCAGCAGTGAATCGGGAGATACGCAGTATTTT. Translation gives CASSESGDTQYF.

This sequence joins TRBV27 and TRBJ1-1; D perhaps matches TRBD1 (6 bases). Trimming stripped 3 bases from V and 5 bases from J, with 13 bases between. CDR3 length: 14 amino acids. The germline CDR1 and CDR2 sequences are MNHEY and SMNVEV (reference sequence). The CDR3 loop reads CASSFGTSGTEAFF. In nucleotides, the CDR3 is TGTGCCAGCAGTTTCGGGACATCCGGAACTGAAGCTTTCTTT.

This chain links TRBV12-3 or TRBV12-4 with TRBJ2-3; TRBD2 aligns across 9 bases. This CDR3 comprises 15 residues. V lost 5 bases to trimming and J lost 4 bases; unmatched junction nucleotides: 7. The chain's CDR3 is CASSTSGGQADTQYF. CDR3 nucleotides: TGTGCCAGCAGTACCAGCGGGGGGCAGGCAGATACGCAGTATTTT.

The table lists this clonotype with a few counts. This rearrangement joins TRBV24-1 to TRBJ2-5; tentatively, D is TRBD2 (5 bases). This CDR3 has 12 residues. V was pared by 3 bases and J by 8 bases, with 9 bases between. The germline CDR1 and CDR2 sequences are KGHDR and SFDVKD. CDR3 residues: CATSDERATQYF. For the CDR3, the DNA is TGTGCCACCAGTGATGAGAGGGCTACCCAGTACTTC.

CDR3 DNA sequence: TGCAGTGCTCAGCCACTAGCCGGGGGGGGTCTCGAGCAGTTCTTC. This sequence encodes CSAQPLAGGGLEQFF. The chain couples TRBV20-1 to TRBJ2-1; 8 bases are shared with TRBD2. The V and J ends lost 5 bases and 10 bases, in that order; junction bases with no gene match: 16. Germline assignment: CDR1 DFQATT and CDR2 SNEGSKA (reference sequence). The CDR3 has 15 amino acids.

This clonotype has more than one count but fewer than ten. The chain links TRBV6-7 to TRBJ2-1; D may be TRBD2 (5 bases). TRBV6-7 is an ORF, with its function uncertain. The CDR3 runs 14 residues. V was pared by 2 bases and J by 6 bases, with 11 bases between. The CDR3, as DNA: TGTGCCAGCAGTTACCCCGGGGAACTCAATGAGCAGTTCTTC. Amino acids: CASSYPGELNEQFF.